Presented here are 15 T cell receptor beta chains from one specimen sequenced in a study of blood T cell repertoires in COVID-19. TCRdb keeps only in-frame clones here, not all; method: immunoSEQ multiplex PCR. Of around 110,000 clones in the sample, less than 90% were seen once. Sequences were obtained from peripheral blood. The source of these receptors is a man aged 25 to 40 with acute or convalescent COVID-19.

J is TRBJ2-4 and V is TRBV6-9; possible D gene TRBD1, 5 bases. Deletions cut 7 bases from V and 0 bases from J, with 13 bases between. The CDR3 loop spans 15 amino acids. CDR1 MNHGY and CDR2 SVAAGI come from the germline V gene. The CDR3 reads CASTPTVLAKNIQYF. The CDR3, as DNA: TGTGCCAGCACCCCGACAGTTCTAGCCAAAAACATTCAGTACTTC.

The rearrangement links TRBV14 to TRBJ2-1, with 9 bases matching TRBD2. This CDR3 has 16 amino acids. Germline V CDR1 and CDR2: SGHDN, FVKESK. After removal of 4 bases from V and 4 bases from J, the junction contained 8 bases not matched to a gene. This chain's CDR3 is CASSPLGAGGYNEQFF. The CDR3 DNA reads TGTGCCAGCAGCCCCCTAGGGGCGGGAGGGTACAATGAGCAGTTCTTC.

The rearrangement links TRBV14 to TRBJ2-2; 8 nucleotides agree with TRBD1. CDR3 length: 15 residues. Germline-derived CDR1 and CDR2 are SGHDN and FVKESK. Trimming removed 1 base from V and 6 bases from J; junction bases left unmatched: 4. CDR3 nucleotide sequence: TGTGCCAGCAGCCAAGCTAGGACAGGGCCCGGGGAGCTGTTTTTT. Translation: CASSQARTGPGELFF. Full variable domain (outside the CDR3, taken from reference TRBV14 and TRBJ2-2): EAGVTQFPSHSVIEKGQTVTLRCDPISGHDNLYWYRRVMGKEIKFLLHFVKESKQDESGMPNNRFLAERTGGTYSTLKVQPAELEDSGVYFCASSQARTGPGELFFGEGSRLTVL.

This clone was observed once. The chain recombines TRBV2 with TRBJ1-5; D is perhaps TRBD1 (5 bases). V shed 1 base and J shed 6 bases, with 10 bases lying between them. CDR3 length equals 14 residues. Germline values: CDR1 SNHLY, CDR2 FYNNEI. CDR3: CASSEVKGPQPQHF. DNA for the CDR3: TGTGCCAGCAGTGAAGTGAAGGGGCCTCAGCCCCAGCATTTT. The whole variable domain, remainder taken from reference TRBV2 and TRBJ1-5, is EPEVTQTPSHQVTQMGQEVILRCVPISNHLYFYWYRQILGQKVEFLVSFYNNEISEKSEIFDDQFSVERPDGSNFTLKIRSTKLEDSAMYFCASSEVKGPQPQHFGDGTRLSIL.

The chain links TRBV5-8 to TRBJ2-5, with D possibly TRBD2 on 5 matching bases. V lost 4 bases, J lost 5 bases, and 6 bases lay in between. Germline V CDR1 and CDR2: SGHTS, YDEGEE. This CDR3 has 11 amino acids. The CDR3 region is CASSPGETQYF. The CDR3 bases are TGTGCCAGCAGCCCGGGGGAGACCCAGTACTTC.

This chain links TRBV7-9 with TRBJ1-1, with 8 positions matching TRBD1. V trimming: 5 bases; J trimming: 0 bases; junction bases outside the gene matches: 5. This CDR3 region has 15 residues. The germline CDR1 and CDR2 sequences are SEHNR and FQNEAQ (reference sequence). CDR3 residues: CASSALTGVNTEAFF. The DNA for the CDR3 is TGTGCCAGCAGCGCCCTGACAGGGGTGAACACTGAAGCTTTCTTT. The variable domain in full, completed from reference TRBV7-9 and TRBJ1-1, reads DTGVSQNPRHKITKRGQNVTFRCDPISEHNRLYWYRQTLGQGPEFLTYFQNEAQLEKSRLLSDRFSAERPKGSFSTLEIQRTEQGDSAMYLCASSALTGVNTEAFFGQGTRLTVV.

The CDR3, as DNA: TGTGCCAGCAGTTACGGGGCAGCCCACTACAATGAGCAGTTCTTC. Amino acid sequence: CASSYGAAHYNEQFF. J is TRBJ2-1 and V is TRBV6-2 or TRBV6-3; possibly TRBD1 for D (5 bases). The V gene's germline CDR1 is MNHEY and CDR2 SVGEGT. This CDR3 is 15 amino acids long. Deletions cut 2 bases from V and 3 bases from J, with 11 bases between.

The chain combines TRBV15 with TRBJ2-5, with TRBD2 as a possible D gene (7 bases). The CDR3 runs 14 residues. The V and J ends lost 4 bases and 0 bases respectively, with 9 bases between them. The germline CDR1 and CDR2 sequences are LNHNV and YYDKDF (reference sequence). The chain's CDR3 is CATSKGGDQETQYF. The CDR3, as DNA: TGTGCCACCAGCAAAGGGGGGGACCAAGAGACCCAGTACTTC.

The J gene is TRBJ2-3, the V gene TRBV4-2; 11 bases map to TRBD2. The V gene end was trimmed by 1 base and the J gene end by 6 bases; junction bases not matched to a gene: 9. The length of the CDR3 is 17 residues. CDR1 is LGHNA, CDR2 YNFKEQ, per germline. The CDR3 sequence: CASSQVGSGGAGDTQYF. For the CDR3, the DNA is TGTGCCAGCAGCCAAGTGGGTAGCGGGGGGGCCGGGGATACGCAGTATTTT.

The chain employs TRBV30 and TRBJ1-5; D remains ambiguous. Trimming removed 0 bases from V and 3 bases from J, with 6 bases in between. There are 13 residues in the CDR3. CDR1 and CDR2 (germline): GTSNPN, SVGIG (reference sequence). CDR3 sequence reads: CAWSVRDNQPQHF. Written as DNA, the CDR3 is TGTGCCTGGAGTGTACGGGACAATCAGCCCCAGCATTTT. The complete variable domain, with remaining parts taken from reference TRBV30 and TRBJ1-5, reads SQTIHQWPATLVQPVGSPLSLECTVEGTSNPNLYWYRQAAGRGLQLLFYSVGIGQISSEVPQNLSASRPQDRQFILSSKKLLLSDSGFYLCAWSVRDNQPQHFGDGTRLSIL.

The chain recombines TRBV6-5 with TRBJ2-7; 9 positions match TRBD2. Trimming cost V 6 bases and J 0 bases; bases outside gene matches: 3. Germline V gene sequence: CDR1 MNHEY, CDR2 SVGAGI. The length of the CDR3 is 14 residues. The CDR3 DNA reads as TGTGCCAGCAGGACTAGCGGTAGCTCCTACGAGCAGTACGTC. Its translation: CASRTSGSSYEQYV.

The V call is TRBV10-3, the J call TRBJ1-2, with D hard to call. Trimming cost V 3 bases and J 4 bases, with 6 bases left between them. The CDR3 extends over 12 amino acids. Germline lookup yields CDR1 ENHRY and CDR2 SYGVKD. CDR3 in amino acids: CAISESTYGYTF. In DNA, the CDR3 is TGTGCCATCAGTGAATCTACCTATGGCTACACCTTC.

This clone has only a few counts. The CDR3 reads CASSLFPEEDYGYTF. CDR3 coding DNA: TGTGCCAGCAGCTTGTTCCCAGAGGAGGACTATGGCTACACCTTC. The chain joins TRBV7-9 to TRBJ1-2, with no clear D. Germline loops: CDR1 SEHNR, CDR2 FQNEAQ (reference sequence). V gave up 3 bases and J gave up 3 bases, with 14 bases separating them. The CDR3 is 15 amino acids. Full variable domain (missing parts from reference TRBV7-9 and TRBJ1-2): DTGVSQNPRHKITKRGQNVTFRCDPISEHNRLYWYRQTLGQGPEFLTYFQNEAQLEKSRLLSDRFSAERPKGSFSTLEIQRTEQGDSAMYLCASSLFPEEDYGYTFGSGTRLTVV.

The V and J genes are TRBV4-2 and TRBJ2-5; a possible D gene is TRBD1 (6 bases). The germline V and J ends were trimmed by 2 bases and 3 bases, with 10 bases remaining between them. The CDR3 spans 14 residues. Germline V CDR1 and CDR2: LGHNA, YNFKEQ. The chain's CDR3 is CASSQSDRKETQYF. CDR3 DNA: TGTGCCAGCAGCCAATCCGACAGGAAAGAGACCCAGTACTTC.

This chain links TRBV7-9 with TRBJ1-1; TRBD1 agrees at 7 bases. The J segment lost 1 base and the V segment lost 5 bases, leaving 4 bases of the junction unmatched. In germline, CDR1 is SEHNR, CDR2 FQNEAQ (reference sequence). CDR3 length: 14 residues. CDR3 residues: CASSRGTANTEAFF. Here the CDR3 DNA reads TGTGCCAGCAGCCGAGGGACAGCGAACACTGAAGCTTTCTTT.